This T cell receptor (beta chain) came from a study of blood T cells in healthy people across ages. General study points: A greater number of naive CD4+ cells and higher diversity distinguished long-lived donors from aged donors.

Healthy Caucasians from Russia aged about 6 to 95 served as donors. Investigators took about 9.2 milliliters of peripheral blood from every donor. At least 5.5 micrograms of total RNA were extracted per sample. PCR was performed a second time for 7 to 11 cycles using a sample-barcoded 5' primer and a J-beta primer mix. From the 5' RACE reads, TCRdb called clonotypes with MiXCR, one entry per CDR3 protein. The table has fewer than 950,000 distinct CDR3 sequences, 35% to 40% seen once. This clonotype was recorded a few times. The antigen is undetermined. The junction had 10 bases not matched to a gene; V was cut back by 1 base and J by 5 bases. This CDR3 region has 18 residues. Germline CDR1 reads SGHTA; CDR2 reads FQGNSA.

The chain uses TRBV7-2 and TRBJ2-3; 12 bases agree with TRBD1. The receptor was isolated from a man aged 18 to 30 in good health. The sequenced sample was blood. This chain's CDR3 is CASSLVIGGQGAGDTQYF. CDR3 in DNA: TGTGCCAGCAGCTTAGTTATTGGGGGACAGGGGGCGGGAGATACGCAGTATTTT.